Listed below are T cell receptor beta chains from one sample, sequenced in a study of cytomegalovirus exposure and HLA in healthy donors. Clones were sequenced by immunoSEQ multiplex PCR, and TCRdb holds only the in-frame ones, with some missing. The top ten hold just under 2% of the sample, which has 150,000 or so clones, 80% to 90% seen once. The specimen sequenced was PBMCs. The receptor source for this set is a woman aged 18 to 35 in good health and CMV-seronegative. Each CDR3 is given with its conserved first and last residue.

>TRBV7-9|TRBJ2-7
CASSLGRTYTYEQYF
>TRBV6-5|TRBJ2-7
CASRRTAYEQYF
>TRBV7-9|TRBJ1-6
CASSSLPATGLRSPLHF
>TRBV6-6|TRBJ1-1
CASTRRDNGLAFF
>TRBV30|TRBJ1-2
CAWTGSPNYGYTF
>TRBV5-6|TRBJ1-4
CASSLSPNEKLFF
>TRBV9|TRBJ2-1
CASSVAPGGGYNEQFF
>TRBV19|TRBJ1-3
CATKQDRGYGNTIYF
>TRBV6-1|TRBJ1-1
CASTRQENTEAFF
>TRBV29-1|TRBJ1-5
CSVTIRRGFNQPQHF
>TRBV28|TRBJ1-1
CASSNQAGAAEAFF
>TRBV19|TRBJ2-7
CASRPGGTYEQYF
>TRBV18|TRBJ2-3
CASSPRPGIQNTDTQYF
>TRBV19|NA
CASSPSGSYEQYF
>TRBV5-1|TRBJ2-3
CASSSTGTRDTQYF
>TRBV6-5|TRBJ2-2
CASSYGGGNTGELFF
>TRBV28|TRBJ1-1
CASSLPRQGQNTEAFF
>TRBV5-1|TRBJ2-1
CASSLSGAGNEQFF
>TRBV7-9|TRBJ1-4
CASSQTGEEKLFF
>TRBV7-2|TRBJ2-7
CASSFLTFGVYEQYF
>TRBV5-1|TRBJ2-7
CASSPRLATPYEQYF
>TRBV2|TRBJ1-3
CASSDQFSGNTIYF
>TRBV30|TRBJ1-2
CAWISSPGYTF
>TRBV5-5|TRBJ2-7
CASSLLAGASSYEQYF
>TRBV30|TRBJ1-1
CAWSASDRGYTEAFF
>TRBV6-5|TRBJ1-1
CASSYVTYPSNTEAFF
>TRBV5-1|TRBJ1-2
CASSLGSRSDRGYTF
>TRBV28|TRBJ2-7
CASSLDPGTAHEQYF